These 22 T cell receptor beta chains originate from one sample sequenced in a study of cytomegalovirus exposure and HLA in healthy donors. With 60 Vbeta and 13 Jbeta primers, the PCR was carried out. The assay was immunoSEQ multiplex PCR, and TCRdb's table has in-frame clones only and misses some. The table shows 80,000 to 100,000 clones, with over 65% occurring only once. Sequencing used PBMCs. Receptor source: a woman younger than 30 in good health and CMV-seropositive.

This chain uses TRBV5-6 with TRBJ2-7, with D unresolved. This CDR3 has 12 residues. Germline V gives CDR1 SGHDT, CDR2 YYEEEE. Trimming shortened V by 4 bases and J by 4 bases, and 9 bases separated the two germline ends. CDR3 amino acids: CASSRVSYEQYF. CDR3 DNA sequence: TGTGCCAGCAGCCGCGTTTCTTACGAGCAGTACTTC.

The chain carries TRBV9 and TRBJ2-5, with TRBD2 matching over 13 bases. V shed 3 bases, J shed 5 bases, and the junction held 13 bases outside the gene matches. The CDR3 has 18 residues. The germline CDR1 and CDR2 sequences are SGDLS and YYNGEE. Written as DNA, the CDR3 is TGTGCCAGCAGCGGTAACAGCCTGGGACTAGCGGGATCGGAGACCCAGTACTTC. Amino acids: CASSGNSLGLAGSETQYF.

This clone came up a few times. The rearrangement links TRBV7-2 to TRBJ2-7, with 8 bases that match TRBD2. V lost 4 bases to trimming and J lost 0 bases; unmatched junction nucleotides: 8. The CDR3 consists of 16 residues. Per germline, CDR1 SGHTA and CDR2 FQGNSA. The CDR3 loop is CASSSGGGGNSYEQYF. CDR3 sequence (DNA): TGTGCCAGCAGCTCGGGGGGGGGTGGGAACTCCTACGAGCAGTACTTC.

This rearrangement joins TRBV10-3 to TRBJ1-2, with TRBD1 identical over 8 bases. This CDR3 has 12 residues. Germline V lookup: CDR1 ENHRY, CDR2 SYGVKD. V lost 8 bases, J lost 5 bases, and 4 bases stayed unmatched. The CDR3 is CAIGRTGYGYTF. In DNA, the CDR3 is TGTGCCATCGGACGGACAGGGTATGGCTACACCTTC.

The CDR3 DNA reads as TGTGCCAGCAGTCCCGACAGGGCACCCTCTAACTATGGCTACACCTTC. Protein product: CASSPDRAPSNYGYTF. The chain carries TRBV27 and TRBJ1-2; 7 nucleotides line up with TRBD1. J gave up 0 bases and V 5 bases, and 9 bases lay outside the gene matches. The V gene's germline CDR1 is MNHEY and CDR2 SMNVEV (reference sequence). CDR3 size: 16 residues.

This clone has more than one count but fewer than ten. The V and J genes are TRBV6-5 and TRBJ2-3; D is undetermined. The CDR3 contains 13 residues. The V end was cut by 4 bases, the J end by 5 bases, with 10 bases between. In germline, CDR1 is MNHEY, CDR2 SVGAGI. The CDR3 sequence is CASSSGHGDTQYF. The CDR3 bases are TGTGCCAGCAGTTCCGGTCACGGAGATACGCAGTATTTT.

This chain joins TRBV6-6 and TRBJ1-3; D is unresolved. The CDR3 consists of 16 residues. The V end lost 0 bases, the J end lost 4 bases, and 13 bases lay between the germline ends. Looked up from germline, CDR1 is MNHNY and CDR2 is SVGAGI (reference sequence). This CDR3 is CASSYSAGDTGNTIYF. In DNA form, the CDR3 reads TGTGCCAGCAGTTACTCGGCCGGGGATACAGGAAACACCATATATTTT.

The V gene is TRBV11-1, the J gene TRBJ2-7; no reliable D call. This CDR3 region has 13 residues. The ends were cut back, 2 bases at V and 5 bases at J, with 10 bases in the middle. CDR1 and CDR2 (germline): SGHAT, FQDESV (reference sequence). The CDR3 sequence: CASSLSGWDEQYF. CDR3 in DNA: TGTGCCAGCAGCTTATCCGGGTGGGACGAGCAGTACTTC.

A remark on this clone: At the DNA level, this CDR3 is encoded by other sequences in the same sample as well. V is TRBV5-4 and J is TRBJ2-1, with D perhaps matching TRBD2 (5 bases). This CDR3 is 15 amino acids long. V lost 5 bases to trimming and J lost 1 base, with 13 bases between them. Germline V lookup: CDR1 SGHNT, CDR2 YYREEE (reference sequence). The CDR3 coding sequence is TGTGCCAGCAGTGCCGGCGAGCGGTCCTACAATGAGCAGTTCTTC. Translation gives CASSAGERSYNEQFF.

The V and J genes are TRBV7-2 and TRBJ1-2; 7 bases match TRBD1. CDR1 is SGHTA and CDR2 is FQGNSA in the germline V gene. The length of the CDR3 is 13 residues. The V gene end was trimmed by 0 bases and the J gene end by 7 bases; junction bases not matched to a gene: 2. CDR3 sequence reads: CASSLAGGSGYTF. CDR3 bases: TGTGCCAGCAGCTTAGCAGGGGGCTCTGGCTACACCTTC.

This chain connects TRBV30 to TRBJ2-7; TRBD2 matches 7 bases. Germline values: CDR1 GTSNPN, CDR2 SVGIG (reference sequence). CDR3 size: 13 residues. Trimming took 3 bases from V and 3 from J; bases not matched to a gene: 5. CDR3 nucleotide sequence: TGTGCCTGGAGCAGGACTAGGGGCTACGAGCAGTACTTC. Translating gives CAWSRTRGYEQYF.

This clone has more than one count but fewer than ten. The chain links TRBV5-5 to TRBJ1-5; D is perhaps TRBD1 (5 bases). This CDR3 spans 15 amino acids. CDR1 is SGHKS, CDR2 YYEKEE, per germline (reference sequence). V dropped 0 bases and J dropped 2 bases, with 9 bases sitting between them. The CDR3 nucleotides are TGTGCCAGCAGCTTGGGGCCGGGGGGCAATCAGCCCCAGCATTTT. Its translation: CASSLGPGGNQPQHF.

The chain uses TRBV5-3 and TRBJ2-2, with 11 bases identical to TRBD2. TRBV5-3 is flagged as an ORF with uncertain function. This CDR3 spans 18 amino acids. Germline trimming cut 0 bases from V and 5 bases from J; bases unmatched to any gene: 9. The DNA of the CDR3 is TGTGCCAGAAGCTTGGATTATCGGCTAGCGGGAGGTACCGGGGAGCTGTTTTTT. Translation gives CARSLDYRLAGGTGELFF.

V and J are TRBV6-1 and TRBJ2-7, with TRBD1 identical over 7 bases. The germline V gene has CDR1 MNHNS and CDR2 SASEGT. The V gene end was trimmed by 6 bases and the J gene end by 6 bases; junction bases not matched to a gene: 5. The CDR3 covers 12 residues. CDR3 protein: CASRGGMPEQYF. The CDR3 region has the DNA TGTGCCAGCAGAGGGGGCATGCCCGAGCAGTACTTC.

This clone came up once. This sequence joins TRBV19 and TRBJ1-3; TRBD1 agrees at 7 bases. The V gene end was trimmed by 5 bases and the J gene end by 0 bases; junction bases not matched to a gene: 7. Germline assignment: CDR1 LNHDA and CDR2 SQIVND (reference sequence). The CDR3 covers 16 residues. The CDR3 loop reads CASSPLGQASGNTIYF. CDR3 sequence (DNA): TGTGCCAGTAGTCCGCTAGGACAGGCCTCTGGAAACACCATATATTTT.

The chain couples TRBV5-6 to TRBJ2-2; TRBD1 matches at 7 bases. Germline V gene lookup returns CDR1 SGHDT and CDR2 YYEEEE. With 2 bases clipped from V and 4 bases from J, the junction kept 2 bases outside the gene matches. The CDR3 contains 14 residues. CDR3 loop: CASSLQGITGELFF. CDR3 nucleotide sequence: TGTGCCAGCAGCTTACAGGGGATCACCGGGGAGCTGTTTTTT.

This clone was found a few times. The chain employs TRBV27 and TRBJ1-6; D gene uncertain. The CDR3 loop spans 14 amino acids. Germline V CDR1 and CDR2: MNHEY, SMNVEV (reference sequence). The V end was cut by 6 bases, the J end by 6 bases, with 12 bases between. The CDR3 is CASRVESLNSPLHF. DNA of the CDR3: TGTGCCAGCAGAGTGGAGTCCCTTAATTCACCCCTCCACTTT.

Notes on this clone: One junction end disagrees with the germline gene, perhaps due to a read error. The chain uses TRBV7-7 and TRBJ2-3; D is uncertain. CDR1 and CDR2 (germline): SSHAT, FNYEAQ (reference sequence). The CDR3 covers 15 residues. CDR3 DNA: TGTGCTAGCAGTCGTCTGGTGGCCAGCACAGATACGCAGTATTTT. The encoded protein is CASSRLVASTDTQYF.

The V call is TRBV7-9, the J call TRBJ2-1; 9 bases agree with TRBD2. V trimming: 4 bases; J trimming: 6 bases; junction bases outside the gene matches: 7. The CDR3 extends over 15 amino acids. Germline-derived CDR1 and CDR2 are SEHNR and FQNEAQ (reference sequence). CDR3 amino acids: CASSSSGGPVNEQFF. CDR3 in DNA: TGTGCCAGCAGCTCGAGCGGGGGGCCGGTCAATGAGCAGTTCTTC.

This clone has only one observation. V is TRBV9 and J is TRBJ2-3; 11 bases map to TRBD2. J lost 2 bases, V lost 0 bases, and 5 bases had no gene match. The CDR3 runs to 17 residues. Germline lookup yields CDR1 SGDLS and CDR2 YYNGEE. The DNA for the CDR3 is TGTGCCAGCAGCGTAGAGGCTAGCGGGAGGACCACAGATACGCAGTATTTT. Protein: CASSVEASGRTTDTQYF.

As concerns this clone: The junction departs from the called germline gene at one end, perhaps through a read error. CDR3 loop: CASSSRLTHSALHF. DNA for the CDR3: TGTGCCAGCAGTTCCCGACTGACCCATTCAGCCCTCCACTTT. The genes are TRBV27 and TRBJ1-6; no clear D gene. Germline V lookup: CDR1 MNHEY, CDR2 SMNVEV (reference sequence). CDR3 size: 14 residues.

There are a few counts of this clone. Other DNA variants within this sample encode the same CDR3. The J gene is TRBJ1-1, the V gene TRBV9; D is undetermined. Germline loops: CDR1 SGDLS, CDR2 YYNGEE. There are 14 residues in the CDR3. Trimming left V 0 bases short and J 2 bases short, with 8 bases between. CDR3 amino acids: CASSVDGSNTEAFF. CDR3 bases: TGTGCCAGCAGCGTAGACGGTTCTAACACTGAAGCTTTCTTT.